The clone carrying this T cell receptor (beta chain) was observed many times. The data originate from a study of metastatic and nonmetastatic thyroid tumors. MiXCR re-clonotyped the PCR reads for TCRdb. The sample holds over 35,000 clones, approximately 12% seen once. Until they underwent thyroid surgery, no patient had received any treatment. The CDR3 length is 15 residues. Unmatched junction bases numbered 6, after V lost 1 base and J lost 7 bases. Germline V CDR1 and CDR2: KGHDR, SFDVKD. V is TRBV24-1 and J is TRBJ2-1; 7 bases are a match to TRBD2. The source of this sequence is a female donor with papillary thyroid cancer or a benign thyroid nodule (not recorded which). Some clones in this sample may be carry-over from other donors' samples. The material sequenced was blood. The CDR3 reads CATSDLSSGMNEQFF. CDR3 coding DNA: TGTGCCACCAGTGATTTATCGAGCGGGATGAATGAGCAGTTCTTC.